These 28 T cell receptor beta chains were sequenced from one sample in a study of CD4 T cells in relation to SARS-CoV-2 and coronaviruses. Unexposed donor CD4+ T cells date from 2011-2018, before the COVID-19 pandemic. The cells were cultured for about 10 days before CD4+ T cells were isolated. Assay used: immunoSEQ multiplex PCR; TCRdb lists only in-frame clones, some missing. The sample records around 16,000 clones, approximately 73% being singletons. For these TCRs, the target antigens are not known. Sequenced material: CD4+ T cells from PBMCs, cultured in vitro. The receptors here all came from a human donor in good health.

The V and J genes are TRBV9 and TRBJ2-2, with D possibly TRBD1 on 6 matching bases. The V end lost 4 bases, the J end lost 4 bases, and 11 bases lay between the germline ends. The CDR3 spans 14 residues. In germline, CDR1 is SGDLS, CDR2 YYNGEE. In DNA form, the CDR3 reads TGTGCCAGCAGCCAGAGGGGGTCCACCGGGGAGCTGTTTTTT. Residues: CASSQRGSTGELFF.

The gene calls are TRBV2 and TRBJ1-2; 7 bases fit TRBD1. Per the germline V gene, CDR1 is SNHLY and CDR2 is FYNNEI. J was trimmed by 8 bases and V by 5 bases; bases with no gene match: 14. The CDR3 length is 15 residues. CDR3 coding DNA: TGTGCCAGCAGTAGGGCACTCGGACAGGCGGAAGGCTACACCTTC. It translates to CASSRALGQAEGYTF.

The chain joins TRBV6-2 or TRBV6-3 to TRBJ2-2, with D maybe TRBD2 (5 bases). With 3 bases removed from V and 7 bases from J, the gap between germline ends came to 15 bases. The CDR3 is 15 amino acids. CDR1 and CDR2 from the germline V gene are MNHEY and SVGEGT. CDR3 nucleotide sequence: TGTGCCAGCAGTTATATGGCGATCGGGAACGGGGAGCTGTTTTTT. The encoded protein is CASSYMAIGNGELFF.

J is TRBJ1-6 and V is TRBV3-1 (or the pseudogene TRBV3-2); D gene ambiguous. Trimming stripped 1 base from V and 9 bases from J, with 16 bases between. CDR1 and CDR2 (germline): LGHDT, YNNKEL (reference sequence). The CDR3 totals 16 residues. CDR3 in amino acids: CASSQGGGRRFSPLHF. CDR3 bases: TGTGCCAGCAGCCAAGGTGGAGGGCGCCGTTTTTCACCCCTCCACTTT.

This chain connects TRBV4-1 to TRBJ2-7; D remains ambiguous. This CDR3 spans 13 amino acids. V dropped 0 bases and J dropped 3 bases, with 6 bases sitting between them. Germline CDR1 and CDR2: MGHRA and YSYEKL. The CDR3 DNA reads TGCGCCAGCAGCCAAGAGAGCCGCTACGAGCAGTACTTC. Translated, it gives CASSQESRYEQYF.

The chain couples TRBV19 to TRBJ1-2; TRBD1 matches at 11 bases. Trimming took 6 bases from V and 3 from J; bases not matched to a gene: 6. There are 15 residues in the CDR3. Germline loops: CDR1 LNHDA, CDR2 SQIVND (reference sequence). The CDR3 spells CASSPGQGEDYGYTF. The CDR3 coding sequence is TGTGCCAGTAGCCCGGGACAGGGGGAAGACTATGGCTACACCTTC. Drawing the rest from reference TRBV19 and TRBJ1-2, the complete variable domain is DGGITQSPKYLFRKEGQNVTLSCEQNLNHDAMYWYRQDPGQGLRLIYYSQIVNDFQKGDIAEGYSVSREKKESFPLTVTSAQKNPTAFYLCASSPGQGEDYGYTFGSGTRLTVV.

This clone was seen only a few times. The V call is TRBV3-1 (or the pseudogene TRBV3-2), the J call TRBJ2-1; D perhaps matches TRBD2 (7 bases). The CDR3 runs to 15 residues. Germline V CDR1 and CDR2: LGHDT, YNNKEL (reference sequence). Trimming took 4 bases from V and 8 from J, leaving 18 bases between them. CDR3 region: CASSREGSGGHEQFF. CDR3 bases: TGTGCCAGCAGCCGCGAGGGTTCGGGGGGCCATGAGCAGTTCTTC.

This clone was seen a handful of times. The chain links TRBV6-1 to TRBJ1-5; D gene ambiguous. Trimming stripped 2 bases from V and 6 bases from J, with 14 bases between. This CDR3 contains 15 residues. Germline V gives CDR1 MNHNS, CDR2 SASEGT. In nucleotides, the CDR3 is TGTGCCAGCAGTGAACCCCCGGATCGTCCTCAGCCCCAGCATTTT. Its translation: CASSEPPDRPQPQHF.

CDR3 nucleotides: TGCGCCAGCAGGGGGACAGCGAACACCGGGGAGCTGTTTTTT. Translated: CASRGTANTGELFF. The rearrangement uses TRBV4-1 and TRBJ2-2, with TRBD1 matching over 7 bases. V lost 6 bases to trimming and J lost 0 bases; unmatched junction nucleotides: 1. Germline V lookup: CDR1 MGHRA, CDR2 YSYEKL. This CDR3 contains 14 residues.

The genes are TRBV7-3 and TRBJ2-3; 8 bases are a match to TRBD2. Germline V gene lookup returns CDR1 SGHTA and CDR2 FQGTGA. With V trimmed by 7 bases and J by 5 bases, 8 bases remained unmatched. The CDR3 covers 14 residues. CDR3 DNA: TGTGCCAGCAAGGAGCGGGAGTTGGGAGATACGCAGTATTTT. It specifies CASKERELGDTQYF.

V gene TRBV5-1 combines with J gene TRBJ1-1; D is ambiguous. The CDR3 totals 13 residues. Germline CDR1 is SGHRS and CDR2 is YFSETQ. Trimming took 6 bases from V and 1 from J, leaving 10 bases between them. The CDR3 sequence: CASTTSGNTEAFF. Here the CDR3 DNA reads TGCGCCAGCACAACTTCAGGGAACACTGAAGCTTTCTTT. Filled out from reference TRBV5-1 and TRBJ1-1, the complete variable domain reads KAGVTQTPRYLIKTRGQQVTLSCSPISGHRSVSWYQQTPGQGLQFLFEYFSETQRNKGNFPGRFSGRQFSNSRSEMNVSTLELGDSALYLCASTTSGNTEAFFGQGTRLTVV.

The chain couples TRBV6-5 to TRBJ2-7; D remains unclear. V lost 8 bases and J 4 bases, leaving 9 bases between the germline ends. The CDR3 runs 11 residues. Germline V CDR1 and CDR2: MNHEY, SVGAGI. CDR3 region: CASAQVYEQYF. CDR3 sequence (DNA): TGTGCCAGCGCACAAGTATACGAGCAGTACTTC.

The gene calls are TRBV12-3 or TRBV12-4 and TRBJ2-5, with D possibly being TRBD1 (5 bases). Between the trimmed V and J ends, which lost 6 bases and 5 bases, there was a span of 13 bases. The CDR3 sequence is 13 residues long. Here the CDR3 reads CASSPRVFETQYF. The CDR3 DNA is TGTGCCAGCAGCCCCAGGGTCTTTGAGACCCAGTACTTC.

This clone has just a few counts. The V and J genes are TRBV15 and TRBJ2-7; 7 bases agree with TRBD1. Germline CDR1 and CDR2: LNHNV and YYDKDF (reference sequence). CDR3 length equals 15 residues. J was trimmed by 3 bases and V by 3 bases; bases with no gene match: 8. CDR3 region: CATSSIGGISYEQYF. In DNA form, the CDR3 reads TGTGCCACCAGCAGTATAGGGGGCATTAGCTACGAGCAGTACTTC.

J is TRBJ1-1 and V is TRBV5-1; D might be TRBD1 (5 bases). Germline assignment: CDR1 SGHRS and CDR2 YFSETQ. V lost 2 bases to trimming and J lost 1 base, with 15 bases between them. This CDR3 region has 16 residues. CDR3 nucleotide sequence: TGCGCCAGCAGCTTAATAAGGGACGGAGAGAACACTGAAGCTTTCTTT. Residues: CASSLIRDGENTEAFF.

CDR3 DNA: TGTGCCAGCAAGAGGGGAGGGGGTGGTAATTCACCCCTCCACTTT. It translates to CASKRGGGGNSPLHF. The V gene is TRBV6-5, the J gene TRBJ1-6, with D tentatively TRBD1 (6 bases). V dropped 7 bases and J dropped 6 bases, with 16 bases sitting between them. This CDR3 has 15 residues. Germline CDR1 is MNHEY and CDR2 is SVGAGI.

Written as DNA, the CDR3 is TGTGCCAGCAGTTTGAAGGTAGCGGGAGGGGTGGGGGAGCAGTTCTTC. This encodes CASSLKVAGGVGEQFF. This chain uses TRBV27 with TRBJ2-1; 11 bases fit TRBD2. This CDR3 is 16 amino acids long. The junction had 11 bases not matched to a gene; V was cut back by 3 bases and J by 10 bases. The germline gives CDR1 MNHEY, CDR2 SMNVEV (reference sequence).

This clone appeared a few times. This chain uses TRBV28 with TRBJ2-6; no clear D gene. The CDR3 consists of 13 residues. Germline CDR1 MDHEN, CDR2 SYDVKM. V shed 6 bases and J shed 3 bases, with 6 bases lying between them. CDR3 DNA: TGTGCCAGCAGCACGGTTGGGGCCAACGTCCTGACTTTC. Residues: CASSTVGANVLTF.

This clone came up once. The chain is built from TRBV5-1 and TRBJ2-3; TRBD2 aligns across 13 bases. The CDR3 contains 18 residues. The V gene's germline CDR1 is SGHRS and CDR2 YFSETQ. J gave up 0 bases and V 3 bases, and 7 bases lay outside the gene matches. The CDR3 region is CASSWGTSGDLSTDTQYF. In DNA, the CDR3 is TGCGCCAGCAGCTGGGGGACTAGCGGGGATCTTAGCACAGATACGCAGTATTTT. Supplemented by reference TRBV5-1 and TRBJ2-3, the full variable domain reads KAGVTQTPRYLIKTRGQQVTLSCSPISGHRSVSWYQQTPGQGLQFLFEYFSETQRNKGNFPGRFSGRQFSNSRSEMNVSTLELGDSALYLCASSWGTSGDLSTDTQYFGPGTRLTVL.

The J gene is TRBJ1-1, the V gene TRBV29-1; 7 bases are a match to TRBD1. Germline V gives CDR1 SQVTM, CDR2 ANQGSEA. The CDR3 is made up of 11 amino acids. After removal of 7 bases from V and 8 bases from J, the junction contained 7 bases not matched to a gene. The CDR3 nucleotides read TGCAGCGGACGGACAGGAGTCGAAGCTTTCTTT. As protein: CSGRTGVEAFF.

This clone was found a few times. The genes are TRBV27 and TRBJ1-1; unclear D gene. Germline assignment: CDR1 MNHEY and CDR2 SMNVEV (reference sequence). Trimming removed 6 bases from V and 3 bases from J, with 11 bases in between. This CDR3 comprises 13 residues. CDR3: CASRTPTDTEAFF. CDR3 coding DNA: TGTGCCAGCAGGACACCCACGGACACTGAAGCTTTCTTT.

In its sample, this clone was seen a few times. The chain couples TRBV5-4 to TRBJ1-2, with a tentative D call TRBD1 (6 bases). The V gene lost 4 bases and the J gene lost 1 base, with 11 bases spanning the gap. Per germline, CDR1 SGHNT and CDR2 YYREEE (reference sequence). The CDR3 contains 14 residues. CDR3 sequence (DNA): TGTGCCAGCAGCCTGGACAGTGGTAACTATGGCTACACCTTC. Protein: CASSLDSGNYGYTF.

This clone was seen once. CDR3 sequence reads: CASSLTGGPSYNEQFF. The CDR3 coding sequence is TGTGCCAGCAGCTTAACGGGGGGACCTAGCTACAATGAGCAGTTCTTC. The J gene is TRBJ2-1, the V gene TRBV7-3, with TRBD2 as a possible D gene (6 bases). CDR1 is SGHTA and CDR2 is FQGTGA in the germline V gene. This CDR3 region has 16 residues. Trimming cost V 0 bases and J 3 bases, with 12 bases left between them.

The CDR3 protein is CASSPAGTGAYNEQFF. CDR3 DNA: TGTGCCAGCTCACCCGCCGGGACAGGAGCCTACAATGAGCAGTTCTTC. The chain is built from TRBV18 and TRBJ2-1; TRBD1 agrees at 8 bases. V trimming: 3 bases; J trimming: 2 bases; junction bases outside the gene matches: 6. The CDR3 is made up of 16 amino acids. Germline V gives CDR1 KGHSH, CDR2 LQKENI.

The chain has TRBV10-2 and TRBJ2-7; no reliable D call. Trimming left V 7 bases short and J 7 bases short, with 11 bases between. Germline CDR1 and CDR2: WSHSY and SAAADI. CDR3 length: 11 residues. This chain's CDR3 is CASTWLGEQYF. CDR3 nucleotide sequence: TGCGCCAGCACCTGGTTGGGTGAGCAGTACTTC.

This clone was counted a single time. The V and J genes are TRBV7-9 and TRBJ2-1; no definite D call. The germline V gene has CDR1 SEHNR and CDR2 FQNEAQ (reference sequence). The V gene lost 5 bases and the J gene lost 0 bases, with 17 bases spanning the gap. The CDR3 loop spans 17 amino acids. The DNA for the CDR3 is TGTGCCAGCAGCCCCAATGGCGTACAGAGCTCCTACAATGAGCAGTTCTTC. It yields the protein CASSPNGVQSSYNEQFF.

The chain employs TRBV9 and TRBJ2-1; 7 bases are a match to TRBD2. Germline trimming cut 0 bases from V and 4 bases from J; bases unmatched to any gene: 7. Germline V gene sequence: CDR1 SGDLS, CDR2 YYNGEE. This CDR3 has 16 amino acids. CDR3 in amino acids: CASSVGLAGLYNEQFF. CDR3 nucleotide sequence: TGTGCCAGCAGCGTAGGGTTAGCGGGTTTGTACAATGAGCAGTTCTTC.

The J gene is TRBJ2-7, the V gene TRBV15, with 10 bases fitting TRBD2. V lost 5 bases and J lost 1; bases outside the gene matches: 5. From germline, CDR1 is LNHNV and CDR2 YYDKDF (reference sequence). The CDR3 covers 15 residues. Here the CDR3 reads CATSAKREGSYEQYF. In DNA form, the CDR3 reads TGTGCCACCAGCGCCAAGCGGGAGGGGTCCTACGAGCAGTACTTC.